The 22 T cell receptor beta chains below were found in one sample sequenced in a study of identical twins. TCRdb re-analysed the 5' RACE reads in MiXCR, keeping a single row per CDR3 protein. The sample contains 200,000 to 250,000 distinct CDR3 sequences, about 6.7% of which appear only once. This sample also appeared in a second study, on T cells expressing NK-cell markers.

Sequences were obtained from CD8+ T cells sorted from blood. The receptor source for this set is a woman younger than 30 in good health.

The V gene is TRBV4-1, the J gene TRBJ2-2; D not resolved. Per germline, CDR1 MGHRA and CDR2 YSYEKL. V gave up 1 base and J gave up 6 bases, with 12 bases separating them. This CDR3 has 15 residues. CDR3 residues: CASSQGASFAGELFF. The CDR3 region has the DNA TGCGCCAGCAGCCAAGGGGCCTCCTTCGCCGGGGAGCTGTTTTTT.

This clonotype was observed a handful of times. The chain combines TRBV2 with TRBJ2-2; a weak D match, TRBD1 (6 bases). The CDR3 has 14 residues. V lost 7 bases and J lost 0, with 9 bases in between. Germline CDR1 reads SNHLY; CDR2 reads FYNNEI. As DNA, the CDR3 is TGTGCCAGCAAAGGACAGTCGAACACCGGGGAGCTGTTTTTT. It translates to CASKGQSNTGELFF.

The chain links TRBV11-2 to TRBJ1-1; D is unresolved. Germline V CDR1 and CDR2: SGHAT, FQNNGV. V was trimmed by 4 bases and J by 5 bases, leaving 11 bases between them. The CDR3 runs 13 residues. DNA of the CDR3: TGTGCCAGCAGCTGGAAGGTTGGAACTGAAGCTTTCTTT. This gives the protein CASSWKVGTEAFF.

Many counts were recorded for this clonotype. The V and J genes are TRBV6-2 or TRBV6-3 and TRBJ2-2; D unclear. Germline-derived CDR1 and CDR2 are MNHEY and SVGEGT. V was clipped by 0 bases and J by 7 bases, with 9 bases between them. This CDR3 comprises 14 residues. The CDR3: CASSYSAEDGELFF. The DNA for the CDR3 is TGTGCCAGCAGTTACTCGGCAGAAGACGGGGAGCTGTTTTTT.

At least ten counts were recorded for this clonotype. V is TRBV4-2 and J is TRBJ2-7, with D unresolved. Deletions cut 0 bases from V and 0 bases from J, with 9 bases between. This CDR3 region has 15 residues. Germline-derived CDR1 and CDR2 are LGHNA and YNFKEQ. The CDR3: CASSQEGGISYEQYF. The CDR3 DNA follows: TGTGCCAGCAGCCAAGAAGGCGGCATCTCCTACGAGCAGTACTTC.

This clonotype was observed a handful of times. This chain links TRBV12-3 or TRBV12-4 with TRBJ2-1; unclear D gene. Trimming stripped 3 bases from V and 8 bases from J, with 5 bases between. The CDR3 contains 11 residues. In DNA form, the CDR3 reads TGTGCCAGCAGTTTCTTCCATGAGCAGTTCTTC. Translating it yields CASSFFHEQFF.

This clonotype was detected a few times. The CDR3 reads CASSLGGGRAYEQYF. CDR3 coding DNA: TGTGCCAGCAGTTTAGGCGGCGGAAGGGCCTACGAGCAGTACTTC. The chain joins TRBV27 to TRBJ2-7; D is undetermined. V was shortened by 2 bases and J by 2 bases, with 13 bases between the two germline ends. The germline V gene encodes CDR1 MNHEY and CDR2 SMNVEV (reference sequence). The CDR3 consists of 15 residues.

The chain links TRBV14 to TRBJ2-1, with D tentatively TRBD1 or TRBD2 (6 bases each). The ends were cut back, 0 bases at V and 9 bases at J, with 12 bases in the middle. Germline V gene lookup returns CDR1 SGHDN and CDR2 FVKESK. This CDR3 contains 14 residues. The CDR3: CASSQDRGVGEQFF. The CDR3 DNA sequence: TGTGCCAGCAGCCAAGATAGGGGGGTTGGTGAGCAGTTCTTC.

This clonotype was seen ten or more times. This chain uses TRBV27 with TRBJ2-6; no definite D call. This CDR3 contains 17 residues. Germline V gene data show CDR1 as MNHEY and CDR2 as SMNVEV (reference sequence). The ends were cut back, 2 bases at V and 0 bases at J, with 11 bases in the middle. CDR3 bases: TGTGCCAGCAGTTTAGATCCCGACCCCTCTGGGGCCAACGTCCTGACTTTC. Protein product: CASSLDPDPSGANVLTF.

This chain uses TRBV10-3 with TRBJ1-1, with 10 bases identical to TRBD1. CDR3 length: 14 residues. Per germline, CDR1 ENHRY and CDR2 SYGVKD. V trimming: 8 bases; J trimming: 4 bases; junction bases outside the gene matches: 7. The CDR3, as DNA: TGTGCCATCGGGGACAGGGGCGCTCTCACTGAAGCTTTCTTT. Amino acids: CAIGDRGALTEAFF.

The V call is TRBV6-4, the J call TRBJ2-1; TRBD2 matches at 10 bases. Looked up from germline, CDR1 is MRHNA and CDR2 is SNTAGT. Trimming cost V 3 bases and J 8 bases; bases outside gene matches: 10. The CDR3 extends over 16 amino acids. CDR3 DNA: TGTGCCAGCAGTGAGGGGTCTAGCGGGGGACCCGATGAGCAGTTCTTC. This translates into CASSEGSSGGPDEQFF.

This clonotype was detected many times. The chain uses TRBV15 and TRBJ2-5; 7 bases match TRBD2. V was pared by 8 bases and J by 5 bases, with 8 bases of the junction left unmatched. The CDR3 extends over 13 amino acids. The germline V gene encodes CDR1 LNHNV and CDR2 YYDKDF (reference sequence). The CDR3 sequence: CATVRGEGETQYF. Here the CDR3 DNA reads TGTGCCACCGTCCGTGGGGAGGGGGAGACCCAGTACTTC.

This clonotype was found a few times. The DNA for the CDR3 is TGCGCCAGCAGTGACGGAGGAGTTGGGCAGTACTTC. It yields the protein CASSDGGVGQYF. This chain links TRBV10-2 with TRBJ2-4; TRBD2 is a possible D gene (5 bases). The germline gives CDR1 WSHSY, CDR2 SAAADI. The CDR3 extends over 12 amino acids. Trimming took 3 bases from V and 13 from J, leaving 13 bases between them.

This clonotype was seen many times. This rearrangement joins TRBV9 to TRBJ2-3; D is perhaps TRBD1 or TRBD2 (5 bases each). CDR1 and CDR2 (germline): SGDLS, YYNGEE. V lost 3 bases to trimming and J lost 2 bases, with 16 bases between them. CDR3 length: 16 amino acids. CDR3 bases: TGTGCCAGCAGCGGAGCCACCGGGACGGTCACAGATACGCAGTATTTT. It translates to CASSGATGTVTDTQYF.

This clonotype was seen ten or more times. At one boundary the junction diverges from the germline segment, which might be a read error. The J gene is TRBJ2-5, the V gene TRBV20-1; D is perhaps TRBD2 (6 bases). Per germline, CDR1 DFQATT and CDR2 SNEGSKA (reference sequence). The CDR3 is 17 amino acids. The CDR3 spells CSARDGTFTYPQETQYF. CDR3 sequence (DNA): TGCAGTGCCAGAGACGGGACTTTTACGTACCCCCAAGAGACCCAGTACTTC.

In its sample, this clonotype was seen a few times. This chain uses TRBV4-1 with TRBJ1-1; no firm D call. V was clipped by 0 bases and J by 1 base, with 12 bases between them. The CDR3 is 16 amino acids. Germline V gives CDR1 MGHRA, CDR2 YSYEKL. Here the CDR3 reads CASSQDVRAGNTEAFF. As DNA, the CDR3 is TGCGCCAGCAGCCAAGACGTTAGGGCGGGGAACACTGAAGCTTTCTTT.

The V gene is TRBV7-9, the J gene TRBJ2-2; D is unresolved. The CDR3 is 15 residues long. Germline loops: CDR1 SEHNR, CDR2 FQNEAQ (reference sequence). Trimming stripped 5 bases from V and 3 bases from J, with 13 bases between. DNA for the CDR3: TGTGCCAGCAGCCCACCTACAGTGGACACCGGGGAGCTGTTTTTT. Its translation: CASSPPTVDTGELFF.

This clonotype has more than one count but fewer than ten. The chain links TRBV11-2 to TRBJ2-2, with D possibly being TRBD1 (7 bases). The ends were cut back, 0 bases at V and 3 bases at J, with 17 bases in the middle. There are 18 residues in the CDR3. Germline assignment: CDR1 SGHAT and CDR2 FQNNGV. Written as DNA, the CDR3 is TGTGCCAGCAGCTTAGATCGGGGGACAGACAGCCACACCGGGGAGCTGTTTTTT. Translation gives CASSLDRGTDSHTGELFF.

The chain carries TRBV2 and TRBJ2-3; D gene ambiguous. Trimming took off 3 bases at V and 4 bases at J, with 11 bases between the two ends. Germline CDR1 and CDR2: SNHLY and FYNNEI. The length of the CDR3 is 14 residues. The CDR3 nucleotides read TGTGCCAGCAGTGACCTTAGTGGGGCAGATACGCAGTATTTT. The encoded protein is CASSDLSGADTQYF.

This chain uses TRBV6-2 or TRBV6-3 with TRBJ1-5; D remains unclear. V was shortened by 7 bases and J by 0 bases, with 13 bases between the two germline ends. Germline assignment: CDR1 MNHEY and CDR2 SVGEGT. The CDR3 length is 15 residues. CDR3 bases: TGTGCCAGCACTCCCGGGGAATATAGCAATCAGCCCCAGCATTTT. Amino acids: CASTPGEYSNQPQHF.

The chain couples TRBV6-5 to TRBJ2-3; 11 nucleotides agree with TRBD2. From germline, CDR1 is MNHEY and CDR2 SVGAGI. The J segment lost 5 bases and the V segment lost 2 bases, leaving 3 bases of the junction unmatched. The CDR3 extends over 15 amino acids. The CDR3 bases are TGTGCCAGCAGTTACACCCTAGCGGGGGGAGATACGCAGTATTTT. It encodes CASSYTLAGGDTQYF.

This clonotype was detected many times. The chain links TRBV12-3 or TRBV12-4 to TRBJ1-1; no firm D call. The length of the CDR3 is 11 residues. Trimming stripped 3 bases from V and 4 bases from J, with 3 bases between. CDR3 in amino acids: CASSFGTEAFF. The CDR3 bases are TGTGCCAGCAGTTTCGGCACTGAAGCTTTCTTT.